The TCR beta chain described here comes from a study of T-cell memory formation after mild COVID-19. Overall study results and limits: Nothing confirmed that second-wave clones peaking on day 37 were specific for SARS-CoV-2. Contracting clones localized mainly to CM and EM when CD4+ and mainly to EMRA when CD8+. From day 15 to 85, contracting clones were balanced between CD4 and CD8, whereas later expanders leaned toward CD4+. Memory sampled before infection contained some responding clones, suggesting cross-reactive memory joined.

In this sample, this clonotype turned up many times. Its antigen is still unknown. Each CDR3 protein gets one entry after TCRdb re-called the 5' RACE reads with MiXCR. The data show 350,000 to 450,000 distinct CDR3 sequences, about an eighth seen once. The CDR3 extends over 13 amino acids. V was clipped by 2 bases and J by 5 bases, with 4 bases between them. Germline CDR1 reads MRHNA; CDR2 reads SNTAGT. Sequenced input: PBMCs or a T cell subset sorted from them (not recorded which). The chain links TRBV6-4 to TRBJ1-6; D not resolved. This clonotype was sampled from a man younger than 35 who had mild COVID-19 (a few samples of this study predate the infection). Cell type and time point are not known. The CDR3 is CASSDRDNSPLHF. The CDR3 region has the DNA TGTGCCAGCAGTGACAGGGATAATTCACCCCTCCACTTT.